This T cell receptor (beta chain) was recovered during a study of blood T cells in healthy people across ages. Then a second PCR, running roughly 7 to 12 cycles, was carried out with a sample-barcoded 5' primer and a J-beta primer mix. MiXCR was run by TCRdb on the 5' RACE reads, yielding one entry per CDR3 protein. The repertoire consists of around 750,000 distinct CDR3 sequences, with 53% occurring once and the leading ten covering about two fifths. Notes on this clonotype: Its antigen is still unknown.

Study-wide results and limits: Aged donors had fewer naive CD4+ cells and lower diversity than long-lived donors.

CDR3 length: 13 amino acids. V lost 7 bases, J lost 6 bases, and 14 bases lay in between. CDR1 is MRHNA and CDR2 is SNTAGT in the germline V gene. The sequenced sample consisted of blood. The V gene is TRBV6-4, the J gene TRBJ2-3, with a weak D call TRBD2 (5 bases). This receptor was obtained from a man older than 75 in good health. For the CDR3, the DNA is TGTGCCAGCACCGACTGGGAGATCGATACGCAGTATTTT. As protein: CASTDWEIDTQYF.